This T cell receptor (beta chain) originates from a study of chemoradiotherapy in HPV16-positive cancers. Profiling relied on immunoSEQ multiplex PCR, and the TCRdb table lists in-frame clones only, not all of them. The data hold 2,000 to 3,000 clones, with around 85% observed a single time. Study conclusions and caveats: The functional HPV-specific definition rests on just a couple of HPV16-positive patients.

This clone was observed a single time. Antigen unknown. The CDR3 is 15 residues long. The V gene's germline CDR1 is SGHVS and CDR2 FQNEAQ. V was pared by 5 bases and J by 0 bases, with 13 bases between. The sample in question was tumor tissue, obtained from a patient who underwent chemoradiotherapy. The receptor comes from a human donor with HPV-associated anogenital cancer. The chain carries TRBV7-8 and TRBJ1-1; unclear D gene. CDR3 sequence reads: CASSLLTYLNTEAFF. CDR3 DNA: TGTGCCAGCAGCCTACTGACCTACCTGAACACTGAAGCTTTCTTT.